This entry features one TCR beta chain sequence. Repertoires were generated with immunoSEQ multiplex PCR, while TCRdb's copy carries only in-frame clones and drops some. The sample includes about 230,000 clones, approximately 83% of them seen just once. V shed 5 bases and J 9 bases; nucleotides not matched to a gene: 9. CDR1 is SGHTA and CDR2 is FQGNSA in the germline V gene. The CDR3 extends over 14 amino acids. The sample is drawn from a study of blood T cell repertoires in COVID-19. Study as a whole: PBMCs, B-cell-depleted T cells, or T cells were the source of the cDNA or gDNA that made up the material.

The sequence was collected from a woman aged 45-59 years with acute or convalescent COVID-19. The sample comprised peripheral blood. The V and J genes are TRBV7-2 and TRBJ2-1; TRBD1 agrees at 8 bases. CDR3 coding DNA: TGTGCCAGCAGCGGATGGGCAGGGGGCGGTGAGCAGTTCTTC. Amino acid sequence: CASSGWAGGGEQFF.